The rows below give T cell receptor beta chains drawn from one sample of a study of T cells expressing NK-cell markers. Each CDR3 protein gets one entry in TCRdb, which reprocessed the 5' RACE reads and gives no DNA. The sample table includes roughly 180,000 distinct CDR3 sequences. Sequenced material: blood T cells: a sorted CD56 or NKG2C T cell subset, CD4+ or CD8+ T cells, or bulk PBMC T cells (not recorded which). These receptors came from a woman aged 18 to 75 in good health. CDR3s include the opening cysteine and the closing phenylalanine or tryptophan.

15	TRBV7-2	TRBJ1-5	CASSSTDLGNQPQHF
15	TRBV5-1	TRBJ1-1	CASSPGGTVNTEAFF
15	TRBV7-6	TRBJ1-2	CASSPGDIANYGYTF
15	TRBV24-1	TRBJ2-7	CATSDVTGGAGGQYF
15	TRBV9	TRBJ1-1	CASSVVGQGATEAFF
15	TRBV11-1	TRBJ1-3	CASSSKRSRGNTIYF
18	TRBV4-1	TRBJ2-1	CASSQVGVGNREDNEQFF
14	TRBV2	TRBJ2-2	CASSEAQTVGELFF
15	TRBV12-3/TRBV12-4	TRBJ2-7	CASSRGGQFGYEQYF
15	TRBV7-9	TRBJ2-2	CASSLDLGTIGELFF
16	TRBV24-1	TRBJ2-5	CATSDLFRGGGETQYF
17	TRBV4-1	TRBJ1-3	CASSQDEGLRSGNTIYF
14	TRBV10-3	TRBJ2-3	CAISAVQITDTQYF
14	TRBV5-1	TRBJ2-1	CASSPGQGNYEQFF
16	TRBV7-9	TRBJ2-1	CASSPPDSFTYNEQFF
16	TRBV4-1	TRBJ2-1	CASSQARGQTYNEQFF
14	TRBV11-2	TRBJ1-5	CASSSMGGSQPQHF
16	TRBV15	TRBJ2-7	CATSRATSGMGYEQYF
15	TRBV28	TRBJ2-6	CASSLSGAGANVLTF
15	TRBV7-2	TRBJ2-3	CASSPRGGPEDTQYF
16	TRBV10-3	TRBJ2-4	CAISESQRTGINIQYF
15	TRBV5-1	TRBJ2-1	CASSVGLAGVKEQFF
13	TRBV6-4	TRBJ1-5	CASSRESNQPQHF
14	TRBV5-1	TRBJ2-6	CASSQGGENNVLTF
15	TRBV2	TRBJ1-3	CASSEQALSGNTIYF
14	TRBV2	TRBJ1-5	CASSDKRGNQPQHF
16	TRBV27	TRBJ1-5	CASSLSLQGGNQPQHF
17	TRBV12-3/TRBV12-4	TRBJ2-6	CASSQLVGSSGANVLTF
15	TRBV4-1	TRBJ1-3	CASSQGIGTGNTIYF
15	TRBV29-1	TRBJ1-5	CSVYHRDRGNQPQHF
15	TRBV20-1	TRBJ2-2	CSARTSGGNTGELFF
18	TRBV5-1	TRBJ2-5	CASSSPRRAQDDQETQYF
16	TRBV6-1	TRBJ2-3	CASSERLEGSTDTQYF
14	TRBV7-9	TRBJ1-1	CASSLLVGQGAVFF